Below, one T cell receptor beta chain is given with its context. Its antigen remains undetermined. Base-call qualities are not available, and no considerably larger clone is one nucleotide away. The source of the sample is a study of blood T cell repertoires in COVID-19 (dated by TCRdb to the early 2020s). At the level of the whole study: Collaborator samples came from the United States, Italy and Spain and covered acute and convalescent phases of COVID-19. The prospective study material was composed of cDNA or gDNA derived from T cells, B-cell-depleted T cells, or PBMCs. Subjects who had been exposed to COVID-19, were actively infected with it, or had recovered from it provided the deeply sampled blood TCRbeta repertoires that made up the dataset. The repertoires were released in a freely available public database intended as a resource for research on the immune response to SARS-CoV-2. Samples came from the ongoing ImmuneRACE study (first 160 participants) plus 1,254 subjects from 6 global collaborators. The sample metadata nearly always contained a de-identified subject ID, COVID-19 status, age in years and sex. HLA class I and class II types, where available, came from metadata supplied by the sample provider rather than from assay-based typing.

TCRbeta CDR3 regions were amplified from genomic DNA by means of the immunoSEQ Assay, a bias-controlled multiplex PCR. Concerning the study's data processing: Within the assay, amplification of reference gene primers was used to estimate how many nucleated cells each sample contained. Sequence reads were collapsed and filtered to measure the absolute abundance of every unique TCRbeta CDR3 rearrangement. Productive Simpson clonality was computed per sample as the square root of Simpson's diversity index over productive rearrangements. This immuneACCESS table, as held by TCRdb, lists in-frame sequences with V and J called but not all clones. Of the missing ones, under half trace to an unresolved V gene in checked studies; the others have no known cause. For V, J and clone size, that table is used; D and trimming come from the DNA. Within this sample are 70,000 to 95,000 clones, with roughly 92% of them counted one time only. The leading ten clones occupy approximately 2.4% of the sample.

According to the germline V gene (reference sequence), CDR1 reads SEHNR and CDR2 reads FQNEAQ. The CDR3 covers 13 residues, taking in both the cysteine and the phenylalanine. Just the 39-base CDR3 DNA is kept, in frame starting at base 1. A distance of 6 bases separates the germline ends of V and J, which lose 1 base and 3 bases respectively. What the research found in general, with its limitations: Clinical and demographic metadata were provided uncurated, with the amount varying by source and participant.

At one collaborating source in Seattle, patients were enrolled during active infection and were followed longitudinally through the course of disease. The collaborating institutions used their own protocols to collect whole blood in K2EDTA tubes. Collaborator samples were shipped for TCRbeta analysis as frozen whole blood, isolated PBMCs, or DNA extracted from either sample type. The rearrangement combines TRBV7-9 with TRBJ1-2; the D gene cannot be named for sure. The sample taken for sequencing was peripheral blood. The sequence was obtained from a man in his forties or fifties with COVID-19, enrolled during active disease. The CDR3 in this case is CASSLGIDYGYTF. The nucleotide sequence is TGTGCCAGCAGCTTAGGTATTGACTATGGCTACACCTTC.